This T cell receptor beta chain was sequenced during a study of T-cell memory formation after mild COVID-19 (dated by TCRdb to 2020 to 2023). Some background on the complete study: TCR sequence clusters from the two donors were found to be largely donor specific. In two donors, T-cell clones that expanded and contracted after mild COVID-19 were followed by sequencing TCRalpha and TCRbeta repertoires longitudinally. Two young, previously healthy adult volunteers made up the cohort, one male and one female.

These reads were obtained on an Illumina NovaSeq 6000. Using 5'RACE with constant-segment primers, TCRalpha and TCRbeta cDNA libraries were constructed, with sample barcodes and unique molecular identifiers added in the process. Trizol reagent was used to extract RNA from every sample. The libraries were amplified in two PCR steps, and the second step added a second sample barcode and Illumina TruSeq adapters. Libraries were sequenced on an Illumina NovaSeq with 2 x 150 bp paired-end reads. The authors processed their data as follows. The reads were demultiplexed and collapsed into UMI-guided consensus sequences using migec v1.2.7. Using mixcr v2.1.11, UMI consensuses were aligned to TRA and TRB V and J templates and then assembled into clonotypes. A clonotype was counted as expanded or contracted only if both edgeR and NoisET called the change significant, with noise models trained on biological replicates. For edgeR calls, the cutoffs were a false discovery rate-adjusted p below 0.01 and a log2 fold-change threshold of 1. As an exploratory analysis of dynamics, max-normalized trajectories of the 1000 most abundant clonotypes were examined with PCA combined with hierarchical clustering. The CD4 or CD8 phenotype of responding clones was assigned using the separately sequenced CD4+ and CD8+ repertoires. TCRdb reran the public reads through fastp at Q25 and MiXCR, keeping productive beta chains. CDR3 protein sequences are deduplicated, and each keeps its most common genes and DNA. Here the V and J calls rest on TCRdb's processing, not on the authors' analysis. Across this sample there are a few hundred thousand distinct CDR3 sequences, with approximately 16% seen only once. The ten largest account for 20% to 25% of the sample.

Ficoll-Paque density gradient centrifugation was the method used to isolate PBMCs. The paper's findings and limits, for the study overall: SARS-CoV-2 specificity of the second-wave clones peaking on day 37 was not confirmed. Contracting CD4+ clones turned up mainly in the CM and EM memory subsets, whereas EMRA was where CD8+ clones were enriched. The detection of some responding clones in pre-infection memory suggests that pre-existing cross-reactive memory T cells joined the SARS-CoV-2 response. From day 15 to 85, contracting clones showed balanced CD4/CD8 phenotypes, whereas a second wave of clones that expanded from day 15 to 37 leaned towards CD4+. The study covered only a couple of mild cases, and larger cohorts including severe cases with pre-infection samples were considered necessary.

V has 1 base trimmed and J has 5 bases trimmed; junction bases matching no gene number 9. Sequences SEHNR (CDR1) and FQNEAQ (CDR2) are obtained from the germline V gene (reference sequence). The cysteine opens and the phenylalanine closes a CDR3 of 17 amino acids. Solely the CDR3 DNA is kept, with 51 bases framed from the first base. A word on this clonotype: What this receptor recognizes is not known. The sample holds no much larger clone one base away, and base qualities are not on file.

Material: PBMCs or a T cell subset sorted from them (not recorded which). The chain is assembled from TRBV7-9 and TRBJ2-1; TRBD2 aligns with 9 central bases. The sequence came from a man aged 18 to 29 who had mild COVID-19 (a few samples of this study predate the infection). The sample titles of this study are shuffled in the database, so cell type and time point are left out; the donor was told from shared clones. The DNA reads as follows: TGTGCCAGCAGCTTAGACTTTTTGCGGGGGGGCAACAATGAGCAGTTCTTC. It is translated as CASSLDFLRGGNNEQFF.